This TCR beta chain emerged from a study of T-cell memory formation after mild COVID-19. This clonotype was counted at least ten times. The antigen remains unidentified. The authors produced TCR alpha and TCR beta cDNA libraries with sample barcodes and UMIs by 5'RACE using constant-segment primers. TCRdb re-called the 5' RACE reads with MiXCR, one entry per CDR3 protein. The data contain around 340,000 distinct CDR3 sequences, over 20% of them singletons. V lost 3 bases, J lost 8 bases, and 8 bases stayed unmatched. The CDR3 has 15 residues. Germline CDR1 and CDR2: MGHRA and YSYEKL. General study findings and limits: Pre-infection memory carried some responding clones, suggesting that cross-reactive memory joined. Whereas later expanders leaned CD4+, clones contracting day 15 to 85 showed a balanced CD4/CD8 makeup.

The receptor comes from an adult woman who had mild COVID-19 (a few samples of this study predate the infection). Cell type and time point are not known. The chain couples TRBV4-1 to TRBJ1-4, with 8 nucleotides matching TRBD1. Sequencing was done on a sample of PBMCs or a T cell subset sorted from them (not recorded which). The CDR3 DNA reads as TGCGCCAGCAGCCACCAGGGGGCGGTCGTGGAAAAACTGTTTTTT. Translation gives CASSHQGAVVEKLFF.